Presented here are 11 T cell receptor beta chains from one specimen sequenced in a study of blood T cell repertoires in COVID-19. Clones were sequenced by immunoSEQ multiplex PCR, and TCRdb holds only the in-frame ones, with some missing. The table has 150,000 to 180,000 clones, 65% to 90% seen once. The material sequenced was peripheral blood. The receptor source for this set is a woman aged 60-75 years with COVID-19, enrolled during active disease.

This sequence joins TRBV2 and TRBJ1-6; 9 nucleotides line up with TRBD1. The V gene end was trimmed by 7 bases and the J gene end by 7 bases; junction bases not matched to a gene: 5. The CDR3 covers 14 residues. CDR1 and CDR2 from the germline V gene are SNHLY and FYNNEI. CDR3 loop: CASIRTGENSPLHF. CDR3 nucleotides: TGTGCCAGCATAAGGACAGGGGAAAATTCACCCCTCCACTTT.

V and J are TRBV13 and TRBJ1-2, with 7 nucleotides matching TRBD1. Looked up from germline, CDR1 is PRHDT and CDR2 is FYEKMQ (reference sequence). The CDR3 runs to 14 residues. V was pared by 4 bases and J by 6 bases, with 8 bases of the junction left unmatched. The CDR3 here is CASSSRTGSHGYTF. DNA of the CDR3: TGTGCCAGCAGCTCTCGGACAGGATCGCATGGCTACACCTTC.

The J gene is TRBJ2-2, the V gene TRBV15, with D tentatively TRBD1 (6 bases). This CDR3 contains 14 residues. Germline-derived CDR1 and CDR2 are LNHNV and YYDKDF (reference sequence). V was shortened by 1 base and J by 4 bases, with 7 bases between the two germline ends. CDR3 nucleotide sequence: TGTGCCACCAGCAGAGGGGGGCGCACCGGGGAGCTGTTTTTT. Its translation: CATSRGGRTGELFF.

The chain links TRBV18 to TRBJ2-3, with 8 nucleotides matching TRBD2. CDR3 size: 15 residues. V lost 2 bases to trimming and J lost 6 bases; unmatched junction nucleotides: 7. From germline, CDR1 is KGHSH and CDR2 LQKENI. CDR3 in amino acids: CASSPSSGRRDTQYF. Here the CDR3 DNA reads TGTGCCAGCTCACCATCTAGCGGGCGGAGGGATACGCAGTATTTT.

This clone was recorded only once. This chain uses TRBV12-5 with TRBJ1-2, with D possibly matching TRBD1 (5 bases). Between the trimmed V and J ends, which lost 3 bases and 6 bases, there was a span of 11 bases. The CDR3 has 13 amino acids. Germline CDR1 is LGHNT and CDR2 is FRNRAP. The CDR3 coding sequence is TGTGCTAGTGGTTTCGGGACTAGGGATGGCTACACCTTC. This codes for CASGFGTRDGYTF. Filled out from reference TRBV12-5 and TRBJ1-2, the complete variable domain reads DARVTQTPRHKVTEMGQEVTMRCQPILGHNTVFWYRQTMMQGLELLAYFRNRAPLDDSGMPKDRFSAEMPDATLATLKIQPSEPRDSAVYFCASGFGTRDGYTFGSGTRLTVV.

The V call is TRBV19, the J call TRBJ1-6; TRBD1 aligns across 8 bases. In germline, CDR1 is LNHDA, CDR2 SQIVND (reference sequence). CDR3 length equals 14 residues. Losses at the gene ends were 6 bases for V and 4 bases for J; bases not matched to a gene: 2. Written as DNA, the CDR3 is TGTGCCAGTAGGGACAGGGATTATAATTCACCCCTCCACTTT. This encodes CASRDRDYNSPLHF. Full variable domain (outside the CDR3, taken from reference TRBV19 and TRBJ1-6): DGGITQSPKYLFRKEGQNVTLSCEQNLNHDAMYWYRQDPGQGLRLIYYSQIVNDFQKGDIAEGYSVSREKKESFPLTVTSAQKNPTAFYLCASRDRDYNSPLHFGNGTRLTVT.

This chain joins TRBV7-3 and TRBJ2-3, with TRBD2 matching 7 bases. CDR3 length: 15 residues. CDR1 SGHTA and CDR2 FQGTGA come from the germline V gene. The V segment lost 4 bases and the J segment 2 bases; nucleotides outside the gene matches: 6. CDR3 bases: TGTGCCAGCAGCTCTCAGCGGGGACCCACAGATACGCAGTATTTT. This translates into CASSSQRGPTDTQYF.

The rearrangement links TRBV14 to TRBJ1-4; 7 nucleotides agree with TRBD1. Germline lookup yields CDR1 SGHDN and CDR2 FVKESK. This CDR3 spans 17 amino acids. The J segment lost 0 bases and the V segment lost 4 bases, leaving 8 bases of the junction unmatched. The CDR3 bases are TGTGCCAGCAGCCGAGACCTGACAGGGACAACTAATGAAAAACTGTTTTTT. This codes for CASSRDLTGTTNEKLFF.

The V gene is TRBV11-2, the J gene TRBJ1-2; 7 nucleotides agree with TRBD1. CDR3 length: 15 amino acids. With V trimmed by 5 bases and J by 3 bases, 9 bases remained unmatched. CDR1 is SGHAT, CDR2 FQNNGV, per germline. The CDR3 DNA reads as TGTGCCAGCAGCCACCGCGACAGGGTTTACTATGGCTACACCTTC. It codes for CASSHRDRVYYGYTF. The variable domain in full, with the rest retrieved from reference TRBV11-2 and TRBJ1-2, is EAGVAQSPRYKIIEKRQSVAFWCNPISGHATLYWYQQILGQGPKLLIQFQNNGVVDDSQLPKDRFSAERLKGVDSTLKIQPAKLEDSAVYLCASSHRDRVYYGYTFGSGTRLTVV.

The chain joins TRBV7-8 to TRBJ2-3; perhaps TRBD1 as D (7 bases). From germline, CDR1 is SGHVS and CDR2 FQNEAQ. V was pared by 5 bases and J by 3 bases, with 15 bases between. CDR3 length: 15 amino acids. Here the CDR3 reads CASSAGQIGTDTQYF. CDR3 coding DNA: TGTGCCAGCAGCGCGGGACAGATCGGAACAGATACGCAGTATTTT.

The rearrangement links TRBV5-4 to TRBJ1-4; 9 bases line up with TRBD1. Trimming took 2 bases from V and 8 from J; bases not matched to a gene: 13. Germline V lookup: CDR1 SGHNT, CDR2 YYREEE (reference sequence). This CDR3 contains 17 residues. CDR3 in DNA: TGTGCCAGCAGCTTTGGGGGAGGGACAGGGCGTAAGGAAAAACTGTTTTTT. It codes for CASSFGGGTGRKEKLFF.